This section outlines one T cell receptor (beta chain) sequence together with its context. Its antigen is still unknown. This record comes from a study of T cell repertoires in cytomegalovirus infection. The V end lost 4 bases, the J end lost 5 bases, and 15 bases lay between the germline ends. The CDR3 has 15 residues. Per germline, CDR1 MNHEY and CDR2 SVGAGI. Each CDR3 protein is one row after TCRdb ran MiXCR on the reads. The data contain roughly 180,000 distinct CDR3 sequences, roughly 22% of them singletons. The receptor comes from a human donor in good health (CMV status not recorded). Some clones in this sample may be carry-over from other donors' samples. Specimen: CD8+ T cells from cultured PBMCs, collected from culture after CMV antigen stimulation. This rearrangement joins TRBV6-5 to TRBJ2-1; perhaps TRBD2 as D (7 bases). CDR3 region: CASSSSAGGHNEQFF. CDR3 nucleotide sequence: TGTGCCAGCAGTTCCTCTGCCGGGGGGCACAATGAGCAGTTCTTC.